This TCR beta chain was found in a study of blood T cell repertoires in COVID-19. For the study at large: Sites across the United States, Italy and Spain contributed samples from acute and convalescent COVID-19. Sample material is recorded as cDNA or gDNA derived from T cells, B-cell-depleted T cells, or PBMCs.

This CDR3 is built from 14 residues. From germline, CDR1 is LNHDA and CDR2 SQIVND (reference sequence). Trimming took off 3 bases at V and 4 bases at J, with 12 bases between the two ends. Authors' processing steps: Amplifying reference gene primers gave estimates of nucleated cell counts. Clones were sequenced by immunoSEQ multiplex PCR, and TCRdb holds only the in-frame ones, with some missing. V, J and clone size were drawn from that table, and D and trimming were deduced from the DNA. The sample consists of hundreds of thousands of clones, about 90% of them appearing once. This clone was picked up one time.

The sequence came from a woman between 18 and 29 years old with acute or convalescent COVID-19. Specimen: peripheral blood. The chain joins TRBV19 to TRBJ1-1; D not certain. CDR3 protein: CASSIRGRGTEAFF. In DNA form, the CDR3 reads TGTGCCAGTAGTATCCGGGGTCGGGGCACTGAAGCTTTCTTT.